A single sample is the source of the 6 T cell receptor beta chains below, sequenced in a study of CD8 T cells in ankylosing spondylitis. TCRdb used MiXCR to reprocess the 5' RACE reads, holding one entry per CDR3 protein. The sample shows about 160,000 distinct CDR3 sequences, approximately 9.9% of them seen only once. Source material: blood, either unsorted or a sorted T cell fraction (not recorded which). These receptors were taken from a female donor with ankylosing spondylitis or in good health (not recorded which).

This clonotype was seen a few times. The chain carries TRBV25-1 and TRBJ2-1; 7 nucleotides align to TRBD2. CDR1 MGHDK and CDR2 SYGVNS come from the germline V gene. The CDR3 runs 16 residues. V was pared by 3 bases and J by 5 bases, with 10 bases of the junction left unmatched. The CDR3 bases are TGTGCCAGCAGTGACGGCGCGGGAGCCTTCGACAATGAGCAGTTCTTC. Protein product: CASSDGAGAFDNEQFF.

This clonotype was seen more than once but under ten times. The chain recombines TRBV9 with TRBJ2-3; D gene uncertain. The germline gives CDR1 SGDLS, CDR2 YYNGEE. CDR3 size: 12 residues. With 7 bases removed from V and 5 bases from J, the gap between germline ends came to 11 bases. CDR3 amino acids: CASVDLQDTQYF. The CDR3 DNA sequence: TGTGCCAGCGTAGACCTGCAAGATACGCAGTATTTT.

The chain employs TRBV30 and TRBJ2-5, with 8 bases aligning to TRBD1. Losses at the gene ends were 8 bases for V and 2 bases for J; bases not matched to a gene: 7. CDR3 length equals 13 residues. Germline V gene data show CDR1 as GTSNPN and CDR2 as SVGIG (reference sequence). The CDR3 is CASLGTGQETQYF. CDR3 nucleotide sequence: TGTGCCAGCCTCGGGACAGGTCAAGAGACCCAGTACTTC.

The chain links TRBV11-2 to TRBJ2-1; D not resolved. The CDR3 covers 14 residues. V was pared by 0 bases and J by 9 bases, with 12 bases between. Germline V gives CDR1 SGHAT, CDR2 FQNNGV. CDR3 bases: TGTGCCAGCAGCTTAGATGGGCGGCCTAGTGAGCAGTTCTTC. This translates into CASSLDGRPSEQFF.

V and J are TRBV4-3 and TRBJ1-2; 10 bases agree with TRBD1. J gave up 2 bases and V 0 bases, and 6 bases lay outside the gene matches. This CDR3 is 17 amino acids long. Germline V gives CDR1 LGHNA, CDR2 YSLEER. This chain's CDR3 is CASSQDRGQGLNYGYTF. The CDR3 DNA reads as TGCGCCAGCAGCCAAGATAGGGGACAGGGGCTAAACTATGGCTACACCTTC.

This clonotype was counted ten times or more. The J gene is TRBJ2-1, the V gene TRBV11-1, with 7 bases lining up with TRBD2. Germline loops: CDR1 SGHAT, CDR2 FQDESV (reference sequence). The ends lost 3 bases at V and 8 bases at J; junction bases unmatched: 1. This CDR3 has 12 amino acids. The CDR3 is CASSFAGDEQFF. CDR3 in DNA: TGTGCCAGCAGCTTTGCGGGGGATGAGCAGTTCTTC. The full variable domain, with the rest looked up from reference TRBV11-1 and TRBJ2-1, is EAEVAQSPRYKITEKSQAVAFWCDPISGHATLYWYRQILGQGPELLVQFQDESVVDDSQLPKDRFSAERLKGVDSTLKIQPAELGDSAMYLCASSFAGDEQFFGPGTRLTVL.